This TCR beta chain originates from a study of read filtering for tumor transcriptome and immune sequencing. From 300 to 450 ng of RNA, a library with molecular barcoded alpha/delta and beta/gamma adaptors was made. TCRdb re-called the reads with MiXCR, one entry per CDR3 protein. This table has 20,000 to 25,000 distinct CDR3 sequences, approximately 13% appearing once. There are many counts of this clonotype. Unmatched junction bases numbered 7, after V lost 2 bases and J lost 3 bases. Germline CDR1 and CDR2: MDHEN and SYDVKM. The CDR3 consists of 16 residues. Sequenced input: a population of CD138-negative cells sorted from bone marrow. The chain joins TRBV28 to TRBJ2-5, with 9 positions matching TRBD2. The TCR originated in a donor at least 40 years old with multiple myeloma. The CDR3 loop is CASSLEVAGVKETQYF. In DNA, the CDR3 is TGTGCCAGCAGTTTAGAGGTAGCGGGGGTGAAAGAGACCCAGTACTTC.